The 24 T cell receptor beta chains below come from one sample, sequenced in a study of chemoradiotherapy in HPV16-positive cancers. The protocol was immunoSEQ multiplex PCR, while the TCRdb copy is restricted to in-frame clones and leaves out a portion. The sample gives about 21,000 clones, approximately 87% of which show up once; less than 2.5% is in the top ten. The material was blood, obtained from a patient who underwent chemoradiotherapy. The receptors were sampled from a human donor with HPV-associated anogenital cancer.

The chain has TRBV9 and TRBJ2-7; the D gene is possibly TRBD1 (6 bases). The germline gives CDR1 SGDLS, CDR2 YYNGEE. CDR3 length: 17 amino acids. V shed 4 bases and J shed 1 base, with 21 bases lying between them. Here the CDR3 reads CASSPTPLLDRSYEQYF. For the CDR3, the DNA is TGTGCCAGCAGCCCCACACCTTTATTGGACAGATCCTACGAGCAGTACTTC.

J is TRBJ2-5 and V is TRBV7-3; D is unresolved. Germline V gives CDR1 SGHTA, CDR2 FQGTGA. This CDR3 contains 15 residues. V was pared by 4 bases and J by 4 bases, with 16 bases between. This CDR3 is CASSWDGRAGETQYF. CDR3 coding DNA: TGTGCCAGCAGCTGGGATGGTCGCGCAGGAGAGACCCAGTACTTC.

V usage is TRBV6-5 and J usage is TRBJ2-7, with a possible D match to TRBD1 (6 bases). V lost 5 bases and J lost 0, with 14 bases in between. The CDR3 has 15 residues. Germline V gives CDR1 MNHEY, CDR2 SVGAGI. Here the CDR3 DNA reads TGTGCCAGCAGTAAAACAGGGTCTGGCTCCTACGAGCAGTACTTC. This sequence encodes CASSKTGSGSYEQYF.

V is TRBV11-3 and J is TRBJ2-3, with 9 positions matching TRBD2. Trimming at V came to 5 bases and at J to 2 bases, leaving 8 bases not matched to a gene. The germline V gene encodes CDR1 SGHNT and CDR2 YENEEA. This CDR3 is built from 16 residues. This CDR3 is CASSRGLAGPTDTQYF. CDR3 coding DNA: TGTGCCAGCAGCCGAGGGCTAGCGGGGCCCACAGATACGCAGTATTTT.

CDR3: CASSFWTGALYEQYF. The CDR3 DNA sequence: TGTGCCAGCAGCTTCTGGACAGGAGCTCTTTACGAGCAGTACTTC. V gene TRBV5-6 combines with J gene TRBJ2-7; TRBD1 matches 7 bases. Looked up from germline, CDR1 is SGHDT and CDR2 is YYEEEE. This CDR3 is 15 amino acids long. Germline trimming cut 2 bases from V and 4 bases from J; bases unmatched to any gene: 9.

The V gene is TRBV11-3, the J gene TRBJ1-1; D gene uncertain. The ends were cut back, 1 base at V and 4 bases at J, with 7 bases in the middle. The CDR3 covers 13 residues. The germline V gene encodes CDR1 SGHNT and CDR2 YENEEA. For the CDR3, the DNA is TGTGCCAGCAGCTTAGTGTCCTCCACTGAAGCTTTCTTT. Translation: CASSLVSSTEAFF.

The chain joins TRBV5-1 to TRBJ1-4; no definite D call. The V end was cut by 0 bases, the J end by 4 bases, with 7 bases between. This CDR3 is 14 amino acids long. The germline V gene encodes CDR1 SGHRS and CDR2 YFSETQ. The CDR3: CASSLGQINEKLFF. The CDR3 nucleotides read TGCGCCAGCAGCTTGGGGCAGATTAATGAAAAACTGTTTTTT.

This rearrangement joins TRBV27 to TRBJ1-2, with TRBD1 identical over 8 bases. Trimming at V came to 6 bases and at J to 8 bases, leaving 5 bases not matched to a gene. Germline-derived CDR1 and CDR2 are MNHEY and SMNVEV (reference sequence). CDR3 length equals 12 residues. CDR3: CASSLGQGGYTF. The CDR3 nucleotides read TGTGCCAGCAGCCTAGGACAGGGAGGCTACACCTTC.

The CDR3 region is CASSPHGGAQHF. As DNA, the CDR3 is TGTGCCAGTAGCCCACATGGCGGGGCCCAGCATTTT. The chain carries TRBV19 and TRBJ1-5; D ambiguous. The V gene lost 6 bases and the J gene lost 11 bases, with 14 bases spanning the gap. The CDR3 sequence is 12 residues long. Looked up from germline, CDR1 is LNHDA and CDR2 is SQIVND (reference sequence). Full variable domain (missing parts from reference TRBV19 and TRBJ1-5): DGGITQSPKYLFRKEGQNVTLSCEQNLNHDAMYWYRQDPGQGLRLIYYSQIVNDFQKGDIAEGYSVSREKKESFPLTVTSAQKNPTAFYLCASSPHGGAQHFGDGTRLSIL.

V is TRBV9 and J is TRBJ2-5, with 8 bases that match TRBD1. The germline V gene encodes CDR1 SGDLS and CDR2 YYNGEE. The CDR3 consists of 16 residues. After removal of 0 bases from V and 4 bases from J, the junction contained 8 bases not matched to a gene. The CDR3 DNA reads TGTGCCAGCAGCGTAGGGGGCAGGGGGCAGAGAGAGACCCAGTACTTC. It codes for CASSVGGRGQRETQYF. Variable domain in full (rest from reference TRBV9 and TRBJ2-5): DSGVTQTPKHLITATGQRVTLRCSPRSGDLSVYWYQQSLDQGLQFLIQYYNGEERAKGNILERFSAQQFPDLHSELNLSSLELGDSALYFCASSVGGRGQRETQYFGPGTRLLVL.

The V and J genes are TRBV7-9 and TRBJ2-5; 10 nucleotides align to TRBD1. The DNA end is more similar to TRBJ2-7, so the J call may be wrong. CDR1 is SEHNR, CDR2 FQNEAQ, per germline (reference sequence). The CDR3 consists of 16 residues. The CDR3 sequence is CASSSQLGDRGHEQYF. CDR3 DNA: TGTGCCAGCAGCTCTCAGTTAGGGGACAGGGGACACGAGCAGTACTTC.

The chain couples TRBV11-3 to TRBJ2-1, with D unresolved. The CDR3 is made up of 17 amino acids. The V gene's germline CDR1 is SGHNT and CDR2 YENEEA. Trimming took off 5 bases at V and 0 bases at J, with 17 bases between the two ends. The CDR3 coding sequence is TGTGCCAGCAGCGTAGGGCTCGGCTCGAGCTCCTACAATGAGCAGTTCTTC. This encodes CASSVGLGSSSYNEQFF.

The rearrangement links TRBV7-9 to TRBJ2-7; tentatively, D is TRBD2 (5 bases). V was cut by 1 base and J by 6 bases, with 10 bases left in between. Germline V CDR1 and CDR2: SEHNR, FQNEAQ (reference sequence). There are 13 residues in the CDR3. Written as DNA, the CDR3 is TGTGCCAGCAGCTTAGTCGGGGTAGGCGAGCAGTACTTC. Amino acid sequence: CASSLVGVGEQYF.

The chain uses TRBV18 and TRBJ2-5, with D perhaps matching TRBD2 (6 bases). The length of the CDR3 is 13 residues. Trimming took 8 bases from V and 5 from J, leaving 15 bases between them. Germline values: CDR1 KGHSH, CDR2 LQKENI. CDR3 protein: CASLRDLYETQYF. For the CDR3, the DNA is TGTGCCAGCCTCCGGGACTTATACGAGACCCAGTACTTC.

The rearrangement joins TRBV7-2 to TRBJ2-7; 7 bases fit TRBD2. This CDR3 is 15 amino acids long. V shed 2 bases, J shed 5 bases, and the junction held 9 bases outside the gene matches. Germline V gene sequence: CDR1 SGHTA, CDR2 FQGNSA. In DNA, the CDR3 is TGTGCCAGCAGCTTATCCGGGGGGAATAATGACGAGCAGTACTTC. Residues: CASSLSGGNNDEQYF. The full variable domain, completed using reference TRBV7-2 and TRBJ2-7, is GAGVSQSPSNKVTEKGKDVELRCDPISGHTALYWYRQSLGQGLEFLIYFQGNSAPDKSGLPSDRFSAERTGGSVSTLTIQRTQQEDSAVYLCASSLSGGNNDEQYFGPGTRLTVT.

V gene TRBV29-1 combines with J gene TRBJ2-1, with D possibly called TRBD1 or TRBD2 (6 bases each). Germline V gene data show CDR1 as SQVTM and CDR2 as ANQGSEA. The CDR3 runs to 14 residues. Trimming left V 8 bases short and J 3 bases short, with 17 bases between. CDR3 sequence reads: CSSTQGRLYNEQFF. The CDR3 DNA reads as TGCAGCTCGACCCAGGGGAGGCTCTACAATGAGCAGTTCTTC.

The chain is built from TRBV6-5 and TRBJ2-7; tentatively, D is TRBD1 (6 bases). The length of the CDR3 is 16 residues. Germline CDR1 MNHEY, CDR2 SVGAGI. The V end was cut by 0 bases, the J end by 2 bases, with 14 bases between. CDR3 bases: TGTGCCAGCAGTTACTCGATTCGCAGGGGTCCCTACGAGCAGTACTTC. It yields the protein CASSYSIRRGPYEQYF.

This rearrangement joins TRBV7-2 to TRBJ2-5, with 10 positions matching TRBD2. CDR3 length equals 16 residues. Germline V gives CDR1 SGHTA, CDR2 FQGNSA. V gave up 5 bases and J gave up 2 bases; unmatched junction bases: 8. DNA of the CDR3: TGTGCCAGCAGCACAAGCGGGGGGGCAGGGCAAGAGACCCAGTACTTC. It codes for CASSTSGGAGQETQYF.

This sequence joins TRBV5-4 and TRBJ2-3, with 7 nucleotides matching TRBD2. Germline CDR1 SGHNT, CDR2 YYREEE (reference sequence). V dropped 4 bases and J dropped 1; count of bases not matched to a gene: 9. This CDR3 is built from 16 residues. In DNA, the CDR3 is TGTGCCAGCAGCACTGGCGGGCTAGCGGGCACAGATACGCAGTATTTT. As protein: CASSTGGLAGTDTQYF.

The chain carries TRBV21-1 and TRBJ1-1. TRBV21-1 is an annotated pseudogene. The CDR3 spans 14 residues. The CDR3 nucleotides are TGTGCCAGCAGCAATCTGCCGGAGAACACTGAAGCTTTCTTT. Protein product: CASSNLPENTEAFF.

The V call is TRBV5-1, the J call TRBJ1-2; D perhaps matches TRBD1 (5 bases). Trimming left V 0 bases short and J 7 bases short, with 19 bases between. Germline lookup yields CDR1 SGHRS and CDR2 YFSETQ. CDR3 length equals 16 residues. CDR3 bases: TGCGCCAGCAGCTTGGTGGCAGGGCTAGTAAGTGGTGGCTACACCTTC. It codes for CASSLVAGLVSGGYTF.

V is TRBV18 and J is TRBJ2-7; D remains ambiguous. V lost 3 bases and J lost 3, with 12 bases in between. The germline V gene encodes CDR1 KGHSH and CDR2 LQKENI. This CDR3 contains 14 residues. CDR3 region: CASSPGSTNYEQYF. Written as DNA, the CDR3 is TGTGCCAGCTCACCTGGTTCGACAAACTACGAGCAGTACTTC.

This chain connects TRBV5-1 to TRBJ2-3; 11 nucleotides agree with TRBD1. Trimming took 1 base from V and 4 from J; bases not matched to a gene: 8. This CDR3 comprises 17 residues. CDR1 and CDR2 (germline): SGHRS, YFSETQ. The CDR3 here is CASSLPHGTGGADTQYF. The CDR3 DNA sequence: TGCGCCAGCAGCTTGCCACACGGGACAGGGGGTGCAGATACGCAGTATTTT.

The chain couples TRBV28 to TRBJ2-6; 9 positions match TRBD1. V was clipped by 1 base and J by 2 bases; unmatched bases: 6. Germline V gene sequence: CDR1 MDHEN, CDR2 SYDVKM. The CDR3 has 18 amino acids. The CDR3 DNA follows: TGTGCCAGCAGTTTATTGGGACAGGGCCACACTGGGGCCAACGTCCTGACTTTC. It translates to CASSLLGQGHTGANVLTF.